The 31 T cell receptor beta chains below were found in one sample sequenced in a study of cytomegalovirus exposure and HLA in healthy donors. PCR involved 60 Vbeta and 13 Jbeta primers. Here immunoSEQ multiplex PCR was the method, and the copy in TCRdb shows in-frame clones only, minus some. This table has roughly 99,000 clones, over 65% appearing once. Sequenced: PBMCs. The source is a male donor in good health and CMV-seronegative.

The genes are TRBV28 and TRBJ1-3, with 8 bases aligning to TRBD1. The CDR3 has 16 residues. Per germline, CDR1 MDHEN and CDR2 SYDVKM. With 5 bases clipped from V and 3 bases from J, the junction kept 9 bases outside the gene matches. The DNA of the CDR3 is TGTGCCAGCAGTGGGGGGGCAGGGGGCAATGGAAACACCATATATTTT. Protein product: CASSGGAGGNGNTIYF.

The chain joins TRBV25-1 to TRBJ1-1; D is possibly TRBD1 (6 bases). This CDR3 region has 14 residues. Germline V CDR1 and CDR2: MGHDK, SYGVNS. Trimming took off 0 bases at V and 8 bases at J, with 13 bases between the two ends. The CDR3 is CASSEYAGVGEAFF. The CDR3 DNA follows: TGTGCCAGCAGTGAATATGCAGGGGTAGGGGAAGCTTTCTTT. The full variable domain, rest sourced from reference TRBV25-1 and TRBJ1-1, is EADIYQTPRYLVIGTGKKITLECSQTMGHDKMYWYQQDPGMELHLIHYSYGVNSTEKGDLSSESTVSRIRTEHFPLTLESARPSHTSQYLCASSEYAGVGEAFFGQGTRLTVV.

The chain uses TRBV14 and TRBJ2-3, with D tentatively TRBD1 (5 bases). Trimming took off 0 bases at V and 0 bases at J, with 10 bases between the two ends. The V gene's germline CDR1 is SGHDN and CDR2 FVKESK. CDR3 length: 16 amino acids. The CDR3 coding sequence is TGTGCCAGCAGCCAAGATAGGACACCAAGCACAGATACGCAGTATTTT. As protein: CASSQDRTPSTDTQYF.

The chain is built from TRBV28 and TRBJ2-7; no definite D call. Germline V gene data show CDR1 as MDHEN and CDR2 as SYDVKM. The CDR3 totals 10 residues. Trimming left V 5 bases short and J 3 bases short, with 2 bases between. The CDR3 protein is CASSLYEQYF. The CDR3 DNA is TGTGCCAGCAGTCTCTACGAGCAGTACTTC.

The V and J genes are TRBV28 and TRBJ1-1; D possibly corresponds to TRBD1 (6 bases). There are 17 residues in the CDR3. Germline loops: CDR1 MDHEN, CDR2 SYDVKM. The V gene lost 1 base and the J gene lost 1 base, with 16 bases spanning the gap. Here the CDR3 DNA reads TGTGCCAGCAGTTTATTGTCCGTTTTACAGGGGAACACTGAAGCTTTCTTT. Amino acid sequence: CASSLLSVLQGNTEAFF.

The chain is built from TRBV6-1 and TRBJ1-1; 7 bases match TRBD1. V was pared by 7 bases and J by 10 bases, with 15 bases of the junction left unmatched. The CDR3 spans 14 residues. The germline V gene has CDR1 MNHNS and CDR2 SASEGT. CDR3 in amino acids: CASIPEGRGRGAFF. The CDR3 DNA sequence: TGTGCCAGCATCCCCGAGGGAAGGGGGCGCGGAGCTTTCTTT.

This clone has a handful of counts. J is TRBJ2-2 and V is TRBV7-9; 7 nucleotides align to TRBD1. The V segment lost 7 bases and the J segment 8 bases; nucleotides outside the gene matches: 1. This CDR3 is 11 amino acids long. The V gene's germline CDR1 is SEHNR and CDR2 FQNEAQ (reference sequence). The CDR3 bases are TGTGCCAGCATGACAGGGGGGGAGCTGTTTTTT. Protein sequence: CASMTGGELFF.

The DNA of the CDR3 is TGTGCCAGTAGTATTAGCGGGAGCTCCTACAATGAGCAGTTCTTC. This codes for CASSISGSSYNEQFF. The V gene is TRBV19, the J gene TRBJ2-1; TRBD2 agrees at 9 bases. The CDR3 totals 15 residues. Germline CDR1 reads LNHDA; CDR2 reads SQIVND (reference sequence). Trimming cost V 3 bases and J 0 bases; bases outside gene matches: 0.

J is TRBJ2-1 and V is TRBV6-6; a weak D match, TRBD1 (5 bases). CDR3 length: 15 amino acids. In germline, CDR1 is MNHNY, CDR2 SVGAGI (reference sequence). V lost 2 bases, J lost 7 bases, and 15 bases lay in between. This CDR3 reads CASSYGQGFKNEQFF. Here the CDR3 DNA reads TGTGCCAGCAGTTACGGGCAGGGTTTTAAGAATGAGCAGTTCTTC.

The V and J genes are TRBV5-1 and TRBJ2-7; D unclear. In germline, CDR1 is SGHRS, CDR2 YFSETQ. This CDR3 spans 14 amino acids. V shed 0 bases and J shed 7 bases, with 14 bases lying between them. For the CDR3, the DNA is TGCGCCAGCAGCTTGGGCGGCAGTTTGGTGGAGCAGTACTTC. This translates into CASSLGGSLVEQYF. Full variable domain (remainder filled in from reference TRBV5-1 and TRBJ2-7): KAGVTQTPRYLIKTRGQQVTLSCSPISGHRSVSWYQQTPGQGLQFLFEYFSETQRNKGNFPGRFSGRQFSNSRSEMNVSTLELGDSALYLCASSLGGSLVEQYFGPGTRLTVT.

The V call is TRBV10-2, the J call TRBJ2-5, with D perhaps matching TRBD2 (5 bases). The CDR3 has 12 residues. Germline V gene data show CDR1 as WSHSY and CDR2 as SAAADI. V was clipped by 8 bases and J by 4 bases, with 11 bases between them. CDR3: CASALAPETQYF. The CDR3 nucleotides are TGCGCCAGCGCTTTAGCGCCAGAGACCCAGTACTTC.

The V gene is TRBV28, the J gene TRBJ1-3; possible D gene TRBD1, 6 bases. CDR3 length: 15 residues. V gave up 0 bases and J gave up 2 bases, with 8 bases separating them. CDR1 is MDHEN, CDR2 SYDVKM, per germline. CDR3 in DNA: TGTGCCAGCAGTTTATGGAACAGGGCTGGAAACACCATATATTTT. Translating gives CASSLWNRAGNTIYF.

V usage is TRBV9 and J usage is TRBJ1-2, with 7 bases lining up with TRBD1. Germline V gene data show CDR1 as SGDLS and CDR2 as YYNGEE. The length of the CDR3 is 15 residues. V trimming: 2 bases; J trimming: 4 bases; junction bases outside the gene matches: 8. The CDR3, as DNA: TGTGCCAGCAGCGTCCAAGACAGGGTTGTCTATGGCTACACCTTC. This encodes CASSVQDRVVYGYTF.

This clone was recorded once. CDR3 sequence reads: CASSLSGGVGAYEQYF. The DNA of the CDR3 is TGTGCCAGCAGTTTGTCAGGCGGGGTTGGCGCCTACGAGCAGTACTTC. This chain connects TRBV28 to TRBJ2-7; maybe TRBD2 (6 bases). The CDR3 is 16 amino acids. Deletions cut 3 bases from V and 2 bases from J, with 17 bases between. The germline V gene has CDR1 MDHEN and CDR2 SYDVKM.

The rearrangement uses TRBV6-6 and TRBJ1-5; 7 nucleotides agree with TRBD1. Germline V gene sequence: CDR1 MNHNY, CDR2 SVGAGI (reference sequence). The length of the CDR3 is 13 residues. Trimming took 4 bases from V and 12 from J; bases not matched to a gene: 9. This CDR3 reads CASSSPRAGGQHF. The DNA for the CDR3 is TGTGCCAGCAGTTCTCCCCGGGCAGGGGGCCAGCATTTT.

The gene calls are TRBV6-1 and TRBJ2-3, with 9 positions matching TRBD2. CDR3 length: 16 amino acids. Germline V gives CDR1 MNHNS, CDR2 SASEGT. V lost 3 bases to trimming and J lost 3 bases; unmatched junction nucleotides: 7. DNA for the CDR3: TGTGCCAGCAGTGATAAGCGGGAGGTTGGGACAGATACGCAGTATTTT. Amino acids: CASSDKREVGTDTQYF.

The V call is TRBV4-2, the J call TRBJ1-5; D is uncertain. CDR1 and CDR2 (germline): LGHNA, YNFKEQ. The CDR3 is 14 amino acids. V was pared by 4 bases and J by 0 bases, with 7 bases between. CDR3 in amino acids: CASSPPDSNQPQHF. The CDR3, as DNA: TGTGCCAGCAGCCCCCCAGATAGCAATCAGCCCCAGCATTTT.

V and J are TRBV28 and TRBJ1-5; 12 bases line up with TRBD1. Trimming took 3 bases from V and 5 from J; bases not matched to a gene: 5. Germline V gene sequence: CDR1 MDHEN, CDR2 SYDVKM. The CDR3 consists of 16 residues. DNA of the CDR3: TGTGCCAGCAGTTTCCTGGGACAGGGGGCCTATCAGCCCCAGCATTTT. Amino acids: CASSFLGQGAYQPQHF. Together with reference TRBV28 and TRBJ1-5, the CDR3 gives the full variable domain: DVKVTQSSRYLVKRTGEKVFLECVQDMDHENMFWYRQDPGLGLRLIYFSYDVKMKEKGDIPEGYSVSREKKERFSLILESASTNQTSMYLCASSFLGQGAYQPQHFGDGTRLSIL.

The rearrangement links TRBV19 to TRBJ1-2, with 8 bases lining up with TRBD1. V lost 7 bases to trimming and J lost 4 bases; unmatched junction nucleotides: 8. CDR3 length equals 14 residues. Germline V lookup: CDR1 LNHDA, CDR2 SQIVND (reference sequence). Here the CDR3 DNA reads TGTGCCAGTACCGCGGACAGGGAGGGCTATGGCTACACCTTC. Translating gives CASTADREGYGYTF.

This rearrangement joins TRBV7-7 to TRBJ2-2; 9 positions match TRBD2. Unmatched junction bases numbered 5, after V lost 8 bases and J lost 7 bases. Germline values: CDR1 SSHAT, CDR2 FNYEAQ (reference sequence). This CDR3 has 13 residues. The CDR3 reads CASGLAGVGELFF. CDR3 DNA sequence: TGTGCCAGCGGGTTAGCGGGAGTCGGGGAGCTGTTTTTT.

The chain couples TRBV19 to TRBJ1-5; no clear D gene. The germline V gene encodes CDR1 LNHDA and CDR2 SQIVND (reference sequence). The CDR3 covers 19 residues. Trimming removed 7 bases from V and 0 bases from J, with 25 bases in between. CDR3 in amino acids: CASKEQLTLPFNSNQPQHF. The CDR3 DNA is TGTGCCAGTAAGGAACAGCTCACGCTCCCCTTCAATAGCAATCAGCCCCAGCATTTT.

This clone came up a few times. V is TRBV29-1 and J is TRBJ1-1; unclear D gene. This CDR3 is 12 amino acids long. In germline, CDR1 is SQVTM, CDR2 ANQGSEA. The V end lost 3 bases, the J end lost 2 bases, and 7 bases lay between the germline ends. The CDR3, as DNA: TGCAGCGTTGAGGCAGTCAACACTGAAGCTTTCTTT. Protein sequence: CSVEAVNTEAFF.

This clone was seen a single time. This chain joins TRBV5-6 and TRBJ2-5; no reliable D call. Deletions cut 4 bases from V and 5 bases from J, with 15 bases between. The CDR3 length is 14 residues. Germline V gives CDR1 SGHDT, CDR2 YYEEEE. Written as DNA, the CDR3 is TGTGCCAGCAGCCCGTCATGGAGTTGGGAGACCCAGTACTTC. This gives the protein CASSPSWSWETQYF.

The chain links TRBV5-4 to TRBJ2-1, with 7 bases aligning to TRBD2. V was clipped by 4 bases and J by 7 bases; unmatched bases: 17. The length of the CDR3 is 17 residues. The germline gives CDR1 SGHNT, CDR2 YYREEE (reference sequence). The CDR3 loop is CASSQSLGLDPRNEQFF. The CDR3 DNA follows: TGTGCCAGCAGCCAATCACTAGGACTAGATCCGCGTAATGAGCAGTTCTTC.

The rearrangement uses TRBV27 and TRBJ1-2; D uncertain. V was trimmed by 3 bases and J by 4 bases, leaving 9 bases between them. Germline assignment: CDR1 MNHEY and CDR2 SMNVEV (reference sequence). The CDR3 runs to 13 residues. The CDR3 protein is CASSLEGAYGYTF. The CDR3 nucleotides are TGTGCCAGCAGTTTGGAGGGCGCCTATGGCTACACCTTC.

Remarks on this clone: Other nucleotide sequences from this sample produce the same CDR3. The chain is built from TRBV13 and TRBJ2-7; the match to TRBD1 covers 8 bases. Germline V gene sequence: CDR1 PRHDT, CDR2 FYEKMQ (reference sequence). J gave up 3 bases and V 5 bases, and 9 bases lay outside the gene matches. The length of the CDR3 is 15 residues. CDR3 in amino acids: CASSPTGTGSYEQYF. The CDR3 DNA reads TGTGCCAGCAGCCCCACCGGGACAGGAAGCTACGAGCAGTACTTC.

CDR3 protein: CASSTDSQYGYTF. The CDR3 region has the DNA TGCGCCAGCAGCACGGACAGTCAATATGGCTACACCTTC. The V and J genes are TRBV5-1 and TRBJ1-2, with D maybe TRBD1 (6 bases). The V gene lost 4 bases and the J gene lost 5 bases, with 12 bases spanning the gap. Germline-derived CDR1 and CDR2 are SGHRS and YFSETQ. This CDR3 is built from 13 residues.

The V and J genes are TRBV29-1 and TRBJ1-1; D remains ambiguous. Trimming left V 5 bases short and J 4 bases short, with 14 bases between. The CDR3 consists of 13 residues. Per germline, CDR1 SQVTM and CDR2 ANQGSEA. This CDR3 is CSVSEGSSTEAFF. CDR3 nucleotides: TGCAGCGTTAGCGAGGGCTCGAGCACTGAAGCTTTCTTT. Full variable domain (outside the CDR3, taken from reference TRBV29-1 and TRBJ1-1): SAVISQKPSRDICQRGTSLTIQCQVDSQVTMMFWYRQQPGQSLTLIATANQGSEATYESGFVIDKFPISRPNLTFSTLTVSNMSPEDSSIYLCSVSEGSSTEAFFGQGTRLTVV.

The chain links TRBV6-6 to TRBJ1-1; D might be TRBD1 (5 bases). The V end lost 5 bases, the J end lost 6 bases, and 16 bases lay between the germline ends. There are 14 residues in the CDR3. Per germline, CDR1 MNHNY and CDR2 SVGAGI (reference sequence). DNA of the CDR3: TGTGCCAGCAGTATACCGCAGCGGGGCCCTGAAGCTTTCTTT. This codes for CASSIPQRGPEAFF.

The V gene is TRBV27, the J gene TRBJ2-3; D possibly corresponds to TRBD2 (6 bases). Per germline, CDR1 MNHEY and CDR2 SMNVEV (reference sequence). This CDR3 contains 12 residues. V was shortened by 7 bases and J by 1 base, with 6 bases between the two germline ends. The CDR3 DNA reads TGTGCCAGCAAGCGGGGCACAGATACGCAGTATTTT. Its translation: CASKRGTDTQYF.

The chain couples TRBV5-6 to TRBJ1-2; D gene unclear. CDR3 length equals 14 residues. The germline V and J ends were trimmed by 1 base and 3 bases, with 10 bases remaining between them. CDR1 and CDR2 from the germline V gene are SGHDT and YYEEEE. The chain's CDR3 is CASSLRRADYGYTF. CDR3 DNA: TGTGCCAGCAGCTTGAGGAGGGCGGACTATGGCTACACCTTC.